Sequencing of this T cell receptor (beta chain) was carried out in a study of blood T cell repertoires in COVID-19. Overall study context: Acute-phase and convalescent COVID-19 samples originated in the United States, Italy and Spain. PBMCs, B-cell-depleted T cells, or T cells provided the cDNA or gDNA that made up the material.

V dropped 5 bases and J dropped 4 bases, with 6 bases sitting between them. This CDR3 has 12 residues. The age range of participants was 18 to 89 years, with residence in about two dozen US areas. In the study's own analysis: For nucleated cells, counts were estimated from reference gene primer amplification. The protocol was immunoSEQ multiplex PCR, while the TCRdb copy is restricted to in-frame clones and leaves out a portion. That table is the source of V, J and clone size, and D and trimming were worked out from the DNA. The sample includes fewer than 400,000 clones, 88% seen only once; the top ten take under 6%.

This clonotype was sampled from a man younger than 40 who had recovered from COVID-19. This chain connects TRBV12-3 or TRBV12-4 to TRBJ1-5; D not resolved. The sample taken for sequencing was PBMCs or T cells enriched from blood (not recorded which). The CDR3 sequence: CASSPTNQPQHF. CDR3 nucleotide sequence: TGTGCCAGCAGTCCTACTAATCAGCCCCAGCATTTT.